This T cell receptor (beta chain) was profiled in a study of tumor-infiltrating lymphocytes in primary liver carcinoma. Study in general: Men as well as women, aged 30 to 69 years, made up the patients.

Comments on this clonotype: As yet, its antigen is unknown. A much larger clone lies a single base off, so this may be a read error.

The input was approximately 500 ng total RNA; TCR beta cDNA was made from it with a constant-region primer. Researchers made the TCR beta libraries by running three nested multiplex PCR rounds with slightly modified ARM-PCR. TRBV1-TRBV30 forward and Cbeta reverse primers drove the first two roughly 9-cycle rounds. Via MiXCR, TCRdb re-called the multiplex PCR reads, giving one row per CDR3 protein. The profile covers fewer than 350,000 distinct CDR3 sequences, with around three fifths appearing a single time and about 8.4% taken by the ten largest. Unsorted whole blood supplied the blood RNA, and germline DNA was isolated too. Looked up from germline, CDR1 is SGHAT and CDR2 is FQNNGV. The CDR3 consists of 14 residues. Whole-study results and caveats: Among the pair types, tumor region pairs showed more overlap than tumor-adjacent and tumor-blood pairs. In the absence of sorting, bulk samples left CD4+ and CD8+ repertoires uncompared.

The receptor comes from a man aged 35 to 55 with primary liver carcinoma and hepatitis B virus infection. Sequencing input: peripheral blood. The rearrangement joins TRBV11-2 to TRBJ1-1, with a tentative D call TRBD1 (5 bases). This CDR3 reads CGSSRNTGNTEAFF. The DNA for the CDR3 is TGTGGCAGCAGCCGGAACACAGGGAACACTGAAGCTTTCTTT.